This TCR beta chain was sequenced during a study of cytomegalovirus exposure and HLA in healthy donors. Study conclusions and caveats: Later analysis identified some 16,000 TCR beta sequences associated with HLA alleles, using a false discovery rate threshold of 0.05. When analyzed later, the rates of TCR association showed variation by HLA locus, with DRB1 the most and HLA-C the fewest.

Concerning this clone: Its target is not known.

PCR involved 60 Vbeta and 13 Jbeta primers. Repertoires were generated with immunoSEQ multiplex PCR, while TCRdb's copy carries only in-frame clones and drops some. The table shows 200,000 to 250,000 clones, with more than 65% occurring only once. V was cut by 0 bases and J by 2 bases, with 14 bases left in between. CDR1 is SGDLS, CDR2 YYNGEE, per germline. This CDR3 region has 16 residues. The receptor was derived from a young man in good health and CMV-seronegative. The chain uses TRBV9 and TRBJ2-5; TRBD2 might be the D (7 bases). Input material: PBMCs. CDR3 coding DNA: TGTGCCAGCAGCGTAGAGGGGGGAGGGATACAAGAGACCCAGTACTTC. Residues: CASSVEGGGIQETQYF.